This T cell receptor beta chain is from a study of T cells in Graves' hyperthyroidism and ophthalmopathy. Regarding the study as a whole: Clonotypes that were expanded in thyroid above 0.001 mostly appeared in blood too. Separating ophthalmopathy from stable hyperthyroidism was achieved by a 13 V-J model.

Researchers took RNA transcripts and amplified the TCR beta CDR3 regions from them. A set of HTBI primers served as the primers for a first-round RT-PCR of the TCR CDR3. TCRdb called the multiplex PCR reads again in MiXCR, with one record for every CDR3 protein. The sample holds 250,000 to 350,000 distinct CDR3 sequences, over 15% seen once. The CDR3 has 15 amino acids. Looked up from germline, CDR1 is SGHRS and CDR2 is YFSETQ. Trimming removed 3 bases from V and 5 bases from J, with 12 bases in between. This clonotype appeared a few times. Its antigen remains unknown. This receptor was obtained from a woman in her sixties or seventies with Graves' ophthalmopathy. The sample consisted of blood. V is TRBV5-1 and J is TRBJ1-6; tentative D call: TRBD1 (6 bases). The CDR3 reads CASSYRDTNNSPLHF. The CDR3 coding sequence is TGCGCCAGCAGCTACCGGGACACTAATAATTCACCCCTCCACTTT.